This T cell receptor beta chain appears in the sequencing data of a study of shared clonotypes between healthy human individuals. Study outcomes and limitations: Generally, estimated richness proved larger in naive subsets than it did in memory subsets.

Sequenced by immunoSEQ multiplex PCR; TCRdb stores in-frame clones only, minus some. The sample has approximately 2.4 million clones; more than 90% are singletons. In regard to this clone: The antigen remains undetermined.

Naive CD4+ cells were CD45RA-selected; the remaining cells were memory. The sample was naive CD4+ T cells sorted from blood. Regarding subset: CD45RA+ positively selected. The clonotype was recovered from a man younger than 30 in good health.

The CDR3 protein is CASSNPGAGGYTF. CDR3 DNA: TGTGCCAGCAGTAACCCCGGTGCCGGTGGCTACACCTTC. The chain carries TRBV6-5 and TRBJ1-2; D ambiguous. Germline CDR1 is MNHEY and CDR2 is SVGAGI. The V and J ends lost 5 bases and 7 bases respectively, with 14 bases between them. This CDR3 contains 13 residues.